The 3 T cell receptor beta chains reported below all come from one sample, sequenced in a study of blood T cell repertoires in COVID-19. The assay was immunoSEQ multiplex PCR, and TCRdb's table has in-frame clones only and misses some. The table records under 55,000 clones, roughly 80% of them present only once. Sequencing was done on a sample of peripheral blood. Receptors originate from a human donor in a cohort sampled during active COVID-19.

This chain connects TRBV10-3 to TRBJ1-5; 11 bases are shared with TRBD1. The CDR3 totals 15 residues. The V segment lost 11 bases and the J segment 3 bases; nucleotides outside the gene matches: 9. Germline V gives CDR1 ENHRY, CDR2 SYGVKD. The CDR3 nucleotides read TGTGCCGTGTCCGGGACAGGGGGATTCAATCAGCCCCAGCATTTT. It codes for CAVSGTGGFNQPQHF.

The chain employs TRBV4-2 and TRBJ2-1; D is possibly TRBD1 (6 bases). The CDR3 is 15 residues long. The germline V gene encodes CDR1 LGHNA and CDR2 YNFKEQ. Trimming removed 4 bases at V and 2 bases at J, with 12 bases between. CDR3 in amino acids: CASSRGQSTYNEQFF. Written as DNA, the CDR3 is TGTGCCAGCAGCCGGGGGCAGAGTACCTACAATGAGCAGTTCTTC.

CDR3 coding DNA: TGTGCCAGCAGCCAGAACGAGGAGGGAACGCAGTATTTT. It encodes CASSQNEEGTQYF. The chain has TRBV3-1 (or the pseudogene TRBV3-2) and TRBJ2-3; D possibly corresponds to TRBD2 (6 bases). Germline V gene data show CDR1 as LGHDT and CDR2 as YNNKEL (reference sequence). V lost 3 bases and J 9 bases, leaving 13 bases between the germline ends. This CDR3 region has 13 residues.